These 11 T cell receptor beta chains originate from one sample sequenced in a study of blood T cell repertoires in COVID-19. Only in-frame clones appear in the TCRdb table, and some are missing; sequencing was by immunoSEQ multiplex PCR. The sample yields around 200,000 clones, 75% to 90% seen once. Sequenced input: PBMCs or T cells enriched from blood (not recorded which). The origin of the receptors is a man aged 35 to 55 who had recovered from COVID-19.

V usage is TRBV24-1 and J usage is TRBJ2-7, with 9 positions matching TRBD1. V lost 7 bases, J lost 9 bases, and 12 bases stayed unmatched. Germline V gives CDR1 KGHDR, CDR2 SFDVKD. There are 14 residues in the CDR3. CDR3 protein: CATSTDRGPTGQYF. The CDR3 DNA sequence: TGTGCCACCAGCACGGACAGGGGCCCCACGGGGCAGTACTTC.

The count of this clone is one. The chain joins TRBV19 to TRBJ2-6; D remains unclear. V shed 3 bases and J shed 2 bases, with 8 bases lying between them. Germline CDR1 is LNHDA and CDR2 is SQIVND (reference sequence). The CDR3 length is 15 residues. CDR3 bases: TGTGCCAGTAGTATCTTGACTGCTGGGGCCAACGTCCTGACTTTC. Protein: CASSILTAGANVLTF.

This rearrangement joins TRBV3-1 (or the pseudogene TRBV3-2) to TRBJ2-7, with 11 nucleotides matching TRBD2. J lost 2 bases, V lost 4 bases, and 4 bases had no gene match. Germline values: CDR1 LGHDT, CDR2 YNNKEL (reference sequence). The CDR3 contains 15 residues. DNA of the CDR3: TGTGCCAGCAGCCTCGGGACTAGCGGTCCCTACGAGCAGTACTTC. Amino acids: CASSLGTSGPYEQYF.

The CDR3 region is CASSLPRWPQHF. DNA for the CDR3: TGTGCCAGCAGTTTACCCAGGTGGCCCCAGCATTTT. This sequence joins TRBV28 and TRBJ1-5; D remains ambiguous. Trimming stripped 2 bases from V and 9 bases from J, with 8 bases between. CDR3 size: 12 residues. Germline V gives CDR1 MDHEN, CDR2 SYDVKM.

The chain combines TRBV28 with TRBJ1-4, with TRBD1 as a possible D gene (6 bases). This CDR3 region has 14 residues. Trimming took off 5 bases at V and 7 bases at J, with 14 bases between the two ends. CDR1 is MDHEN and CDR2 is SYDVKM in the germline V gene. CDR3 in DNA: TGTGCCAGCAGTCCGACAGGAACCCTTGAAAAACTGTTTTTT. It codes for CASSPTGTLEKLFF. Full variable domain (remainder filled in from reference TRBV28 and TRBJ1-4): DVKVTQSSRYLVKRTGEKVFLECVQDMDHENMFWYRQDPGLGLRLIYFSYDVKMKEKGDIPEGYSVSREKKERFSLILESASTNQTSMYLCASSPTGTLEKLFFGSGTQLSVL.

This clone turned up a few times. The chain carries TRBV29-1 and TRBJ2-7, with 12 bases aligning to TRBD2. Looked up from germline, CDR1 is SQVTM and CDR2 is ANQGSEA. The length of the CDR3 is 13 residues. The V gene end was trimmed by 4 bases and the J gene end by 2 bases; junction bases not matched to a gene: 0. The CDR3 DNA follows: TGCAGCGTTGGGACTAGCGGGACCTACGAGCAGTACTTC. It encodes CSVGTSGTYEQYF.

The genes are TRBV11-3 and TRBJ1-1; the D is unclear. Germline CDR1 and CDR2: SGHNT and YENEEA. The V gene lost 4 bases and the J gene lost 4 bases, with 16 bases spanning the gap. The CDR3 is 15 amino acids. The CDR3 sequence: CASSSGEGGSTEAFF. The CDR3 region has the DNA TGTGCCAGCAGCTCCGGGGAGGGAGGGTCCACTGAAGCTTTCTTT.

The table lists this clone with a few counts. The chain employs TRBV5-1 and TRBJ2-2; 8 nucleotides match TRBD1. The length of the CDR3 is 15 residues. Germline CDR1 is SGHRS and CDR2 is YFSETQ. The trim removed 3 bases at V and 0 bases at J, leaving 1 base unmatched. This CDR3 is CASSWGQANTGELFF. The CDR3 DNA reads TGCGCCAGCAGCTGGGGACAGGCGAACACCGGGGAGCTGTTTTTT.

The rearrangement joins TRBV5-1 to TRBJ1-4, with 8 positions matching TRBD1. The CDR3 runs to 14 residues. The trim removed 3 bases at V and 5 bases at J, leaving 3 bases unmatched. Germline lookup yields CDR1 SGHRS and CDR2 YFSETQ. The CDR3 here is CASSSGTGNEKLFF. CDR3 in DNA: TGCGCCAGCAGCTCTGGGACAGGAAATGAAAAACTGTTTTTT.

V is TRBV4-2 and J is TRBJ1-4, with D unresolved. This CDR3 is 15 amino acids long. Trimming cost V 4 bases and J 0 bases, with 9 bases left between them. Germline V CDR1 and CDR2: LGHNA, YNFKEQ. CDR3 in amino acids: CASSPYSPTNEKLFF. In DNA form, the CDR3 reads TGTGCCAGCAGCCCCTATTCTCCAACTAATGAAAAACTGTTTTTT.

The chain links TRBV19 to TRBJ2-4; D remains ambiguous. In germline, CDR1 is LNHDA, CDR2 SQIVND (reference sequence). V lost 9 bases, J lost 0 bases, and 15 bases lay in between. The CDR3 has 15 amino acids. The CDR3 here is CASRPDLLAKNIQYF. CDR3 nucleotides: TGTGCCAGCCGACCTGACTTGCTAGCCAAAAACATTCAGTACTTC.